Shown below are 15 T cell receptor beta chains from a single sample sequenced in a study of CD8 T cell repertoires and HIV-1 epitope variants. No antigen has been assigned to these receptors. Some clones are missing from TCRdb's copy, which holds only in-frame ones; the method was immunoSEQ multiplex PCR. Found here are under 7,000 clones, approximately 72% of them singletons; the top ten hold around 40%. The sequencing input was cultured CD8+ T cells derived from PBMCs. The receptors were sampled from a male donor with HIV.

The chain has TRBV9 and TRBJ2-3; 9 bases fit TRBD1. CDR1 is SGDLS, CDR2 YYNGEE, per germline. This CDR3 has 18 amino acids. V gave up 2 bases and J gave up 5 bases; unmatched junction bases: 15. The CDR3 spells CASSVSAGTGTERDTQYF. The CDR3 region has the DNA TGTGCCAGCAGCGTTTCAGCCGGGACAGGGACCGAAAGAGATACGCAGTATTTT.

The chain carries TRBV10-3 and TRBJ1-2; D is perhaps TRBD1 (5 bases). The V end was cut by 0 bases, the J end by 8 bases, with 16 bases between. The CDR3 consists of 15 residues. Germline lookup yields CDR1 ENHRY and CDR2 SYGVKD. CDR3 region: CAISESGGIGEGYTF. CDR3 in DNA: TGTGCCATCAGTGAGTCCGGGGGGATTGGGGAAGGCTACACCTTC.

This clone was observed once. The J gene is TRBJ1-5, the V gene TRBV5-8, with 8 positions matching TRBD1. The V gene end was trimmed by 4 bases and the J gene end by 3 bases; junction bases not matched to a gene: 6. This CDR3 region has 15 residues. Germline V lookup: CDR1 SGHTS, CDR2 YDEGEE. Here the CDR3 DNA reads TGTGCCAGCAGCGAGGGACAGGCGTCCAATCAGCCCCAGCATTTT. This translates into CASSEGQASNQPQHF.

The chain carries TRBV4-3 and TRBJ2-6; a weak D match, TRBD2 (7 bases). CDR3 size: 15 residues. Trimming stripped 1 base from V and 18 bases from J, with 22 bases between. Per germline, CDR1 LGHNA and CDR2 YSLEER. The CDR3 DNA reads as TGCGCCAGCAGCCAAGGGTCAGGGGAGGGAAATGGGCCGACTTTC. Its translation: CASSQGSGEGNGPTF.

This clone has more than one count but fewer than ten. The CDR3 sequence is CASSLQDRAYEQYF. The CDR3 nucleotides are TGTGCCAGCAGTTTACAGGACAGGGCTTACGAGCAGTACTTC. The chain links TRBV28 to TRBJ2-7; TRBD1 aligns across 8 bases. Germline V CDR1 and CDR2: MDHEN, SYDVKM. The CDR3 consists of 14 residues. The trim removed 2 bases at V and 4 bases at J, leaving 4 bases unmatched.

The chain has TRBV27 and TRBJ2-3; 9 positions agree with TRBD1. The J segment lost 2 bases and the V segment lost 1 base, leaving 7 bases of the junction unmatched. This CDR3 contains 17 residues. Germline V gene data show CDR1 as MNHEY and CDR2 as SMNVEV (reference sequence). CDR3 loop: CASSLLLGQGITDTQYF. CDR3 coding DNA: TGTGCCAGCAGTTTATTGCTCGGACAGGGGATCACAGATACGCAGTATTTT.

The chain is built from TRBV30 and TRBJ1-2, with D tentatively TRBD1 (6 bases). Germline loops: CDR1 GTSNPN, CDR2 SVGIG (reference sequence). The V end lost 2 bases, the J end lost 6 bases, and 19 bases lay between the germline ends. The CDR3 runs 15 residues. CDR3 DNA: TGTGCCTGGAGTCCCCCTCCACCCTCAGGGGATGGCTACACCTTC. It translates to CAWSPPPPSGDGYTF.

The chain employs TRBV18 and TRBJ1-1; D call uncertain. Trimming stripped 0 bases from V and 3 bases from J, with 11 bases between. This CDR3 is built from 15 residues. In germline, CDR1 is KGHSH, CDR2 LQKENI. The CDR3 DNA is TGTGCCAGCTCACCACCTGGACTGGCGGACACTGAAGCTTTCTTT. Its protein is CASSPPGLADTEAFF. The whole variable domain, filled in from reference TRBV18 and TRBJ1-1, reads NAGVMQNPRHLVRRRGQEARLRCSPMKGHSHVYWYRQLPEEGLKFMVYLQKENIIDESGMPKERFSAEFPKEGPSILRIQQVVRGDSAAYFCASSPPGLADTEAFFGQGTRLTVV.

The chain recombines TRBV6-1 with TRBJ1-5; D might be TRBD1 (5 bases). V lost 6 bases and J lost 2, with 14 bases in between. CDR1 is MNHNS and CDR2 is SASEGT in the germline V gene. CDR3 length equals 15 residues. CDR3 DNA: TGTGCCAGCAGATCGGGGCTGGTTCGCAATCAGCCCCAGCATTTT. Protein product: CASRSGLVRNQPQHF.

V and J are TRBV29-1 and TRBJ1-5; a weak D match, TRBD1 (6 bases). V shed 7 bases and J shed 2 bases, with 12 bases lying between them. Germline-derived CDR1 and CDR2 are SQVTM and ANQGSEA. The CDR3 has 13 amino acids. This CDR3 reads CSAASGGNQPQHF. Here the CDR3 DNA reads TGCAGCGCCGCATCAGGGGGCAATCAGCCCCAGCATTTT.

In this sample, this clone turned up a few times. The V gene is TRBV6-1, the J gene TRBJ2-7; the D gene is possibly TRBD1 (6 bases). V was clipped by 4 bases and J by 6 bases, with 13 bases between them. The CDR3 is 13 amino acids. Germline V gives CDR1 MNHNS, CDR2 SASEGT. Written as DNA, the CDR3 is TGTGCCAGCAGTGGGCAGGGGAGCCCCGAGCAGTACTTC. It translates to CASSGQGSPEQYF.

This clone was picked up a small number of times. The genes are TRBV9 and TRBJ2-3, with TRBD1 matching over 7 bases. The CDR3 consists of 14 residues. The germline gives CDR1 SGDLS, CDR2 YYNGEE. V trimming: 6 bases; J trimming: 0 bases; junction bases outside the gene matches: 4. DNA of the CDR3: TGTGCCAGCAAGGGGACAGCGAGCACAGATACGCAGTATTTT. This sequence encodes CASKGTASTDTQYF.

Concerning this clone: The germline gene is not matched at one end of the junction; a read error may be the cause. The chain couples TRBV27 to TRBJ2-1; 9 nucleotides match TRBD2. Germline V CDR1 and CDR2: MNHEY, SMNVEV (reference sequence). CDR3 length: 17 amino acids. The CDR3 region has the DNA TGTGCCAGCAGTCCTACGACTAGCGGCTACTCCTACAATGGGCAGTTCTTC. This translates into CASSPTTSGYSYNGQFF.

The chain employs TRBV2 and TRBJ1-2; 7 bases line up with TRBD1. V dropped 6 bases and J dropped 2; count of bases not matched to a gene: 3. CDR3 length equals 13 residues. Germline V gene data show CDR1 as SNHLY and CDR2 as FYNNEI. CDR3 nucleotide sequence: TGTGCCAGCAGGGGGGGACAGAACTATGGCTACACCTTC. Translation gives CASRGGQNYGYTF.

CDR3 sequence: CASRELAGGNYEQYF. The DNA for the CDR3 is TGTGCCAGCAGAGAACTAGCGGGAGGGAACTACGAGCAGTACTTC. The genes are TRBV6-5 and TRBJ2-7; 13 bases agree with TRBD2. The germline V gene has CDR1 MNHEY and CDR2 SVGAGI. The J segment lost 3 bases and the V segment lost 6 bases, leaving 5 bases of the junction unmatched. This CDR3 is 15 amino acids long.